This T cell receptor (beta chain) was sequenced in a study of cytomegalovirus exposure and HLA in healthy donors (dated 2017 in TCRdb). Regarding the research as a whole: In an earlier analysis of 450 to 750 of the donors, 250 to 350 Gb of sequence data and about 110 million unique TCR beta sequences from 150 million to 200 million T cells were reported. About 300 gigabases of sequencing data and some 85 million unique TCR sequences were included in an early release covering around 600 HLA-typed donors. The genetic ancestry cluster associated with self-reported Caucasian donors included about 84% of the approximately 410 genotyped donors. The study aimed to test whether cataloging public T cell receptors could reveal signatures of past pathogen exposure. The T cell repertoires of 666 subjects were profiled by immunosequencing and related to cytomegalovirus serostatus. Along with the roughly 670-subject first cohort, a separate validation cohort of over 90 different subjects was used. The study combined high-throughput TCR immunosequencing, statistical association of individual TCRs with disease status, and machine learning to predict cytomegalovirus infection status. A later analysis re-analyzed previously published TCR beta repertoires from several hundred donors and added high-resolution HLA genotyping to study TCR occurrence patterns. Rather than using new phenotypic data, the later analysis identified candidate immune exposures from TCR beta sequences and from how often those sequences occurred across donors. An earlier analysis of some 500 of the donors used high-throughput TCR beta sequencing to judge whether each TCR beta V gene segment behaved as functional or pseudogenic. Donor age, sex, ethnicity and CMV serostatus were compiled alongside the repertoire data. In a later genetic analysis, genome-wide SNP genotypes for about three fifths of the 666 donors were used, and that subset was treated as a discovery cohort. Every discovery cohort repertoire had been produced on one sequencing platform. HLA typing included class I and class II loci at four-digit resolution. The number of typed donors differed by locus: about 629-640 for A, B, C, DRB1 and DQB1; approximately 540 for DQA1; 600 to 610 for DPA1; and approximately 450 for DPB1. Several DR-DQ haplotypes were handled as single units for association and clustering because linkage in the cohort was strong. Across around 400 genotyped donors of the cohort, an average of about 200,000 unique TCR beta nucleotide sequences per donor were sequenced, and roughly 17% of those sequences were non-productive. Results the study describes overall, beyond this receptor: A few of the identified cytomegalovirus-associated TCR beta chains were confirmed in vitro to be specific for cytomegalovirus antigens. Cytomegalovirus status was reported to be diagnosed by the classifier with high specificity and sensitivity in both the original and validation cohorts. Some IMGT-functional V segments, including TRBV6-2 and TRBV6-3, could not be told apart with the 87-base-pair reads, so those segments were excluded. In a later analysis, HLA-associated TCR beta chains were found to be more clonally expanded and to have lower generation probabilities than equally common non-associated chains. Strong co-occurrence of HLA alleles, especially DR and DQ, made assigning TCR associations to individual alleles difficult. While some public TCRs were present in many individuals, most TCR sequences turned up only very rarely across donors. Broadly in line with IMGT annotations, most TCR beta V segments showed up in productive rearrangements about 87% or about 30% of the time in an earlier analysis of approximately 600 of the donors. A cluster of highly shared sequence variants was judged likely to represent a technical artifact of the sequencing pipeline. CMV serostatus was the only immune exposure information available for the cohort. It was suggested by the authors that the approach could potentially be generalized to other disease states and immunological phenotypes. This cohort had only TCR beta chains sequenced, and the lack of alpha or paired-chain data limited which features could be detected. In a later analysis, the rate of TCR association differed among HLA loci, with DRB1 alleles having the most associated TCRs and HLA-C alleles having the fewest. A further reported finding was that TCR beta sequences accurately predicted the HLA-A and HLA-B alleles for most subjects in the first cohort. The study gave a list of 150 to 200 TCR beta chains associated with cytomegalovirus. A later analysis associated 15,000 to 20,000 TCR beta sequences with specific HLA alleles at a false discovery rate of 0.05. A later genetic analysis associated a missense DCLRE1C variant with V-gene and J-gene trimming of TCR beta chains, and an independent cohort replicated the association. Several of the top co-occurrence clusters appeared to be linked to parvovirus B19, influenza, CMV and Epstein-Barr virus, according to a later analysis. Presence/absence analyses assumed roughly uniform sequencing depth across donors, an assumption that may not hold. Because HLA typing was unavailable for some donors at each locus, only the typed subset was used in association tests. Roughly 17 rarely observed V segments, including chromosome 9 orphons, were excluded from the earlier analysis of a few hundred of the donors because counts were too low. Linkage disequilibrium might explain the correlated functional status among segregating V segments, but an unknown experimental factor could not be excluded. According to a later genetic analysis, donors in an Asian-associated ancestry cluster had fewer N-insertions in productive TCRs than the approximately 630-donor mean. In a later analysis, most CMV-associated TCR beta chains were found to appear HLA-restricted, with HLA associations seemingly driven largely by CMV exposure.

The library was built by means of the immunoSEQ multiplex PCR assay. For the multiplex PCR, a mixture combining 60 forward primers for TCR Vbeta segments and 13 reverse primers for TCR Jbeta segments was used. The CDR3 region of rearranged TCR beta genes was amplified from genomic DNA with a multiplex PCR assay. The Illumina HiSeq System was used to sequence the amplified TCR beta libraries as 87-base-pair reads. The paper's data handling went like this. Across the roughly 600 repertoires, a later analysis counted tens of millions of unique TCR beta chains, 9 million to 14 million of which were shared by at least two donors. Raw reads were error-corrected and collapsed into unique sequences by a nearest-neighbor algorithm in which closely related sequences were merged to remove PCR and sequencing errors. To assign V, D and J gene segments, CDR3 sequences were aligned to IMGT reference sequences. For a sequence to be retained, a match of at least six nucleotides to both a V gene segment and a J gene segment was required. Rearrangements were classified as productive when the CDR3 lacked stop codons and remained in frame with V and J, and all other rearrangements were classified as non-productive. Following IMGT convention, CDR3 was defined as the stretch from the second conserved V-encoded cysteine up to the conserved J-encoded phenylalanine. In an earlier analysis of around 570 of the donors, sequences lacking an unambiguous match to a single V gene segment were excluded. In an earlier analysis of a few hundred of the donors, V segments were called functional above 56.7% productive rearrangements and were called segregating when the between-donor standard deviation exceeded 5%. To diagnose cytomegalovirus status from the catalog of TCR beta chain sequences, a statistical classification framework was built. In a later analysis, V and J genes were assigned by comparing TCR nucleotide sequences against IMGT/GENE-DB human TR gene sequences. A later analysis assigned CDR3 sequences and most-parsimonious VDJ recombination scenarios with the TCRdist pipeline. In a later analysis, each TCR beta chain was defined by its CDR3 amino acid sequence together with its V-gene family, and reads without a unique V-gene family were excluded. To address suspected cross-contamination and a sequencing artifact, a later analysis removed 550 to 750 highly shared, low-generation-probability nucleotide sequences. For each public chain, a later analysis derived a clonal expansion index from normalized ranks of inferred template counts within each repertoire. Generation probabilities in a later analysis came from a VDJ recombination model fitted to out-of-frame rearrangements, and those results were checked against IGoR. In a later analysis, TCR-TCR, TCR-HLA and TCR-CMV co-occurrence was scored with hypergeometric tests, and a repertoire-size bias correction was applied to TCR pairs. A later analysis estimated false discovery rates by permuting HLA or CMV assignments 20 times. In a later analysis, co-occurring TCRs were grouped with DBSCAN, and TCRdist sequence similarity was added when clustering was performed within HLA-allele-positive subsets. Co-occurrence clustering excluded repertoires with fewer than 30,000 or more than 120,000 public chains, plus five with anomalous nucleotide sharing. Sourced from immuneACCESS, this table was stored by TCRdb with only in-frame sequences that have V and J called. A share of the clones is absent; for the studies checked, an unresolved V gene accounts for under half, and the remainder has no known explanation. The V and J calls and clone size come from that table; D and trimming were worked out from the DNA. In all, the sample holds 120,000 or so clones, and over 70% of those were seen once. Together, the top ten hold more than 2.5% of the sample.

Details on this clone: Its binding antigen is unknown. The germline gene is not matched at one end of the junction; a read error may be the cause.

Reading the germline V gene (reference sequence) gives CDR1 SGHKS and CDR2 YYEKEE. Spanning cysteine to phenylalanine, the CDR3 consists of 17 amino acids. Only the CDR3 part of the read is kept: 51 bases, read in frame from the first base. In total, 666 healthy bone marrow donors made up the cohort. At the time of sampling, every cohort member was nominally healthy, though immune exposures that went unrecorded were likely present. The donor tested CMV seronegative and was one of the 352 seronegative cohort members. A peripheral blood sample was provided by each donor, and peripheral blood mononuclear cells were used for TCR beta sequencing. The Qiagen DNeasy Blood Extraction Kit was used to extract genomic DNA from the blood cell samples.

The sequenced material came from PBMCs. The rearrangement combines TRBV5-5 with TRBJ2-2, with the D gene not confidently named. This TCR was recovered from a woman in her forties or fifties in good health and CMV-seronegative. CDR3 reads: CASSLAPVTRDTGELFF. DNA sequence: TGTGCCAGCAGCTTGGCCCCGGTGACCCGAGACACTGGGGAGCTGTTTTTT.